Listed below are T cell receptor beta chains from one sample, sequenced in a study of early T cells in non-severe SARS-CoV-2 infection. Using its own MiXCR run on the 5' RACE reads, TCRdb lists one record per CDR3 protein. The sample includes about 80,000 distinct CDR3 sequences, approximately 12% seen only once; the top ten take around 3.5%. The sample consisted of whole blood. These receptors were taken from an adult who was a healthcare worker with PCR-confirmed SARS-CoV-2 infection or an uninfected control (not recorded which). CDR3s include the opening cysteine and the closing phenylalanine or tryptophan. A D gene is named only where the DNA matches it firmly.

TRBJ2-2	TRBD2	TRBV19	CASSIDRLAGLNTGELFF
TRBJ2-1	NA	TRBV6-1	CASRDRVDEQFF
TRBJ2-3	NA	TRBV7-2	CASSLAPRGTDTQYF
TRBJ1-5	NA	TRBV2	CASSELAGGQPQHF
TRBJ2-7	NA	TRBV10-3	CAIGATSYEQYF
TRBJ2-7	NA	TRBV4-2	CASSPQRGSPGDEQYF
TRBJ2-1	TRBD2	TRBV27	CASSPRLAGGLAEQFF
TRBJ2-3	TRBD2	TRBV7-8	CASSSRLAGVSTDTQYF
TRBJ1-1	TRBD1	TRBV28	CASSQGARTEAFF
TRBJ2-2	NA	TRBV20-1	CSARYGELFF
TRBJ1-5	NA	TRBV12-3/TRBV12-4	CASSSGPHQPQHF
TRBJ1-1	NA	TRBV2	CASRAGRLTEAFF
TRBJ2-3	TRBD2	TRBV9	CASSATGLAGATQYF
TRBJ2-1	NA	TRBV28	CASSLGSRTFYNEQFF
TRBJ2-2	TRBD2	TRBV4-2	CASSPAGANTGELFF
TRBJ2-3	NA	TRBV2	CASSRSRGGTDTQYF
TRBJ2-5	NA	TRBV29-1	CSVGGVATSQETQYF
TRBJ2-3	NA	TRBV28	CASSLTEGGTDTQYF
TRBJ2-3	TRBD2	TRBV24-1	CATQAGGWYTQYF
TRBJ2-3	TRBD2	TRBV11-3	CASSLAGGRGDTQYF
TRBJ1-2	NA	TRBV30	CAWEGAGRDGYTF
TRBJ1-5	TRBD1	TRBV15	CATSSSGQGVRGNQPQHF
TRBJ2-7	TRBD2	TRBV29-1	CSVEGATSVDEQYF
TRBJ2-2	NA	TRBV12-3/TRBV12-4	CASSFRARTGELFF
TRBJ2-1	NA	TRBV7-9	CASSRVGGTNEQFF